Listed here is a single T cell receptor beta chain. The data derive from a study of cytotoxic CD8 clonotypes in ibrutinib-treated CLL. The CDR3 totals 13 residues. CDR1 SGHVS and CDR2 FNYEAQ come from the germline V gene. The trim removed 5 bases at V and 3 bases at J, leaving 3 bases unmatched. Sequencing used immunoSEQ multiplex PCR; TCRdb keeps in-frame clones, though not all of them. The sample includes under 200,000 clones, roughly 80% of them seen just once. The sequencing here drew on PBMCs, taken after 12 months of ibrutinib treatment. The clonotype comes from a human donor with chronic lymphocytic leukemia. J is TRBJ1-2 and V is TRBV7-6, with 7 bases matching TRBD1. The CDR3 sequence: CASSAGTDYGYTF. CDR3 coding DNA: TGTGCCAGCAGCGCCGGGACAGACTATGGCTACACCTTC.